This T cell receptor beta chain was obtained from a study of identical twins (dated by TCRdb to between 2015 and 2016). Background for the entire study: The study deep-sequenced TCR alpha and beta repertoires from monozygotic twins, unrelated adults of various ages and cord blood to test whether fetal clonotypes persist. Replicate twin experiments were performed at different times using different library preparation protocols to rule out contamination. The study at large found these results: Compared with coincidental sharing between unrelated individuals, out-of-frame TCR alpha sequences shared between twins showed an excess of sequences with low generation probability. A weaker excess of twin sharing was found in beta out-of-frame sequences because the signal-to-noise ratio was lowered by fewer shared sequences. Abundant cord blood beta clonotypes carried fewer insertions; young adult naive repertoires showed a weaker similar trend, while memory repertoires showed none. Conclusions relied on cross-sectional statistical analysis, since the same donors could not be followed over many years. In monozygotic twins, recombination models systematically underestimated out-of-frame TCR alpha sharing, but the models matched the sharing seen between unrelated individuals. Invariant T cells such as MAIT and iNKT could partly confound zero-insertion analyses, though diverse VJ usage argued against this for most clonotypes.

V is clipped by 1 base and J by 2 bases, and the sequence between their germline boundaries is 12 bases long. The CDR3 covers 15 residues, taking in both the cysteine and the phenylalanine. The entry retains the CDR3 DNA only, 45 bases that are in frame from base 1. CDR1 and CDR2, looked up from the germline V gene (reference sequence), are SGHKS and YYEKEE. Every donor was a healthy Caucasian. The twin cohort comprised three pairs of female monozygotic twins, all aged roughly 18 to 30 years. The RNA used for TCR libraries was isolated from peripheral blood mononuclear cells. Only a few counts were recorded for this clonotype. Its antigen has not been determined. One base away there is no much larger clone; base qualities are not given. The library was made by 5' RACE. Sequencing instrument: Illumina HiSeq 2000. Template switching introduced a universal primer binding site; the final cDNA contained a unique molecular identifier, enabling accurate counting of TCR cDNA molecules. Specific primers in the conserved constant-segment region were used to synthesize first-strand cDNA for the TCR alpha and beta chains. To control for contamination, each cDNA library was double barcoded with a SMART-Mk sample barcode plus Illumina barcodes. Two successive PCR steps introduced TruSeq adapter sequences along with Illumina sample barcodes. The TCR alpha and beta cDNA libraries were sequenced on the Illumina HiSeq platform using custom primers. The published analysis was carried out like this. MiGEC was used to process raw reads and extract unique molecular identifiers, and MiXCR was used to find CDR3 positions. Recombination models were inferred per individual with the repgenHMM and IGoR tools using an EM algorithm. Shared clonotypes were analyzed with the tcR package in R, and sharing was normalized by the product of cloneset sizes. Out-of-frame nonproductive sequences were analyzed to study raw recombination free of thymic and clonal selection effects. TCRdb cleaned the public reads at Q25 with fastp, built clones with MiXCR and kept in-frame beta chains. Rows matching on CDR3 protein sequence are summarized as one entry with the most common DNA and genes. The V and J calls reflect TCRdb's pipeline rather than the authors' work. Across this sample there are 600,000 to 700,000 distinct CDR3 sequences, with around 21% seen only once. Roughly 4% of the sample belongs to the ten largest clones.

This sample was shared with a second study, whose subject was T cells expressing NK-cell markers. The second study reports: Three sorted T-cell subsets (CD3+CD56+NKG2C+, CD3+CD56+NKG2C- and CD3+CD56-NKG2C+) from seven to nine donors had their TCR beta-chain repertoires profiled. Among the eight sequenced donors, seven were HCMV-seropositive and one was HCMV-seronegative. In several experiments an anti-gammadeltaTCR antibody was added to restrict sorting to alphabetaTCR-expressing T cells. In five to seven donors, the dominant CD3+CD56+NKG2C+ clonotypes were found to rank among the top 10 CD8+ clonotypes and to make up about 1.0-7.5% of CD8+ T cells. Those dominant clonotypes were again the most abundant among CD3+CD56-NKG2C+ cells in a handful of donors, at roughly 28.3-60.1%. It remained unclear whether the expanded NKG2C-expressing T cell clones were specific for HCMV antigens. The eight sequenced donors were randomly selected healthy volunteers, three men and five women. A commercial ELISA kit detecting HCMV-specific IgG in serum was used to determine HCMV serostatus. Bulk peripheral blood T-cell repertoires were additionally sequenced from unsorted PBMC for six donors. MIGEC was used to demultiplex reads and group the reads by UMI, and MiTCR was used to assemble and quantify clonotypes. To exclude erroneous sequences, any TCR cDNA sequence not supported by at least two reads was discarded. The tcR package was used for downstream repertoire analysis, and clonotypes were matched across fractions by CDR3 nucleotide sequence plus V segment. VDJmatch was used to annotate antigen specificity against VDJdb, with one amino acid substitution allowed in CDR3.

The receptor's source is a woman aged 18 to 35 in good health. Recombination linked TRBV5-5 to TRBJ1-2; no D gene is confidently identified. Specimen: PBMCs. The DNA sequence reads TGTGCCAGCAGCTTGAAGAAGGGCGGCAACTATGGCTACACCTTC. Translation gives CASSLKKGGNYGYTF.